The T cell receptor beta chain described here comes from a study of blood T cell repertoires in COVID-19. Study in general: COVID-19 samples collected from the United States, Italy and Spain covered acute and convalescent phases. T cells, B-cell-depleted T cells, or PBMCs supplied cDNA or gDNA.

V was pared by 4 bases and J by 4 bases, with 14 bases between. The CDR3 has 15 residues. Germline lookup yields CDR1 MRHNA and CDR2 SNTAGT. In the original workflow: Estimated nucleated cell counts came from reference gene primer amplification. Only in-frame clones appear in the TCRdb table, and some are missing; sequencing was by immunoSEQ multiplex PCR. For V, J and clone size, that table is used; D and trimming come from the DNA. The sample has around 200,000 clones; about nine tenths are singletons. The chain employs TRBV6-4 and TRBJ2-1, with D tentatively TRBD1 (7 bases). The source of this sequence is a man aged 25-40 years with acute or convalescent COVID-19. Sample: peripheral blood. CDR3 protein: CASSVGGQTYNEQFF. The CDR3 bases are TGTGCCAGCAGTGTGGGGGGACAGACATACAATGAGCAGTTCTTC.